Described below is a single T cell receptor beta chain sequence and its context. Which antigen it targets is not known. The CDR3 ends on some other residue instead of the conserved phenylalanine or tryptophan, so this is likely a read error. This sample is drawn from a study of identical twins (dated by TCRdb to 2016 to 2018). Study-level background: TCR alpha and beta repertoires from monozygotic twins, unrelated adults of various ages and cord blood were deep-sequenced to test whether fetal clonotypes persist. Replicate twin experiments were performed at different times using different library preparation protocols to rule out contamination. General conclusions and limits of the study: In monozygotic twins, out-of-frame TCR alpha sharing was systematically underestimated by recombination models, although the models agreed with sharing between unrelated individuals. Zero-insertion analyses could be partly confounded by invariant T cells such as MAIT and iNKT, though diverse VJ usage argued against such confounding for most clonotypes. Compared with coincidental sharing between unrelated individuals, an excess of low generation-probability sequences was observed among out-of-frame TCR alpha sequences shared between twins. In beta out-of-frame sequences, excess twin sharing was weaker, because having fewer shared sequences lowered the signal-to-noise ratio. Because the same donors could not be followed over many years, the conclusions depended on cross-sectional statistical analysis. Fewer insertions were carried by abundant cord blood beta clonotypes; a weaker similar trend was observed in young adult naive repertoires, while no such trend was observed in memory repertoires.

The junction shows trimming of 6 bases on V and 6 bases on J, and the gene matches do not reach 10 bases of it. The germline V gene supplies CDR1 LGHNA and CDR2 YSLEER. The CDR3 totals 16 residues, both ends included. The retained sequence is limited to the CDR3, 48 bases, with the frame set at the first base. Library preparation used 5' RACE. These reads were obtained on an Illumina HiSeq 2000. A universal primer binding site was introduced by template switching, and a unique molecular identifier was present in the final cDNA, enabling accurate counting of TCR cDNA molecules. Specific primers in the conserved constant-segment region were used to synthesize first-strand cDNA for the TCR alpha and beta chains. To control for contamination, each cDNA library was double barcoded with a SMART-Mk sample barcode plus Illumina barcodes. TruSeq adapter sequences, together with Illumina sample barcodes, were added in two successive PCR steps. TCR alpha and beta cDNA libraries were sequenced on the Illumina HiSeq platform with custom primers. The original methods were these. Unique molecular identifiers were extracted from raw reads with MiGEC, and CDR3 positions were determined with MiXCR. Recombination models were inferred per individual with the repgenHMM and IGoR tools using an EM algorithm. The analysis of shared clonotypes was done with the tcR package in R, with sharing normalized by the product of cloneset sizes. To study raw recombination without the effects of thymic and clonal selection, out-of-frame nonproductive sequences were analyzed. Clones were called with MiXCR by TCRdb after fastp trimmed the public reads at Q25, and only in-frame beta chains were retained. A single entry per CDR3 protein holds the most common genes and DNA from its merged rows. The V and J calls and clone size are TCRdb's, not the authors'. A total of 200,000 to 250,000 distinct CDR3 sequences appear in this sample, about 13% of them only once. The top ten clonotypes cover 3.5% to 5% of the sample.

All donors were healthy Caucasians. Three pairs of female monozygotic twins, all aged roughly 18 to 29 years, were included in the twin cohort. Miltenyi CD45RO+ enrichment and human naive T-cell isolation kits were used to isolate memory (CD45RO+) and naive T cells from PBMC. Separately, the same data were catalogued under a study of yellow fever vaccine responses in identical twins. Looking at the second paper: The authors reported that the T cell response to vaccination in identical twins appeared partly convergent and partly personalized. Focusing on identical twins, the study followed the T cell clones that responded to the vaccine, and did so with precision.

Sequencing was carried out using memory (CD45RO+) T cells sorted from blood. Per the publication, the cell subset or site label means: CD45RO+ enriched T cells. The sequence joins TRBV4-3 to TRBJ2-1; 11 junctional bases match TRBD2. The TCR was taken from a woman between 18 and 29 years old in good health. The CDR3 protein sequence reads: CASSYSLAGDFNEQFL. The bases read TGCGCCAGCAGTTACTCACTAGCGGGAGATTTCAATGAGCAGTTCCTC.